This is a list of T cell receptor beta chains from one sample in a study of beta chain features in type 1 diabetes. Sequenced by immunoSEQ multiplex PCR; TCRdb stores in-frame clones only, minus some. This sample has fewer than 550,000 clones, with 9.5% to 12% found just once. The sequenced sample consisted of naive CD4+ T cells from blood. These TCRs come from a woman in her late teens or twenties in good health. Both conserved end residues are part of each CDR3. Each record gives: clone size, V gene, J gene, D gene, CDR3 protein, CDR3 DNA. D genes are given only for firm matches. Size tells how often a clone was seen (once, few, many) or the class of an expanded clone, and some rows leave it out.

clone size: -
V gene: TRBV25-1
J gene: TRBJ2-7
D gene: TRBD1
CDR3 protein: CASSATGTGSYEQYF
CDR3 DNA: TGTGCCAGCAGTGCAACCGGGACAGGCTCCTACGAGCAGTACTTC

clone size: few
V gene: TRBV29-1
J gene: TRBJ1-2
D gene: TRBD1
CDR3 protein: CSSAGTGGAYGYTF
CDR3 DNA: TGCAGCTCGGCCGGGACAGGGGGAGCTTATGGCTACACCTTC

clone size: few
V gene: TRBV5-6
J gene: TRBJ2-5
D gene: -
CDR3 protein: CASSLEYRETQYF
CDR3 DNA: TGTGCCAGCAGCTTGGAATACCGAGAGACCCAGTACTTC

clone size: few
V gene: TRBV5-1
J gene: TRBJ2-3
D gene: TRBD1
CDR3 protein: CASSEGATDTQYF
CDR3 DNA: TGCGCCAGCAGCGAGGGGGCGACGGATACGCAGTATTTT

clone size: -
V gene: TRBV2
J gene: TRBJ1-6
D gene: -
CDR3 protein: CASGGETNSPLHF
CDR3 DNA: TGTGCCAGCGGCGGGGAAACTAATTCACCCCTCCACTTT

clone size: -
V gene: TRBV19
J gene: TRBJ2-1
D gene: TRBD2
CDR3 protein: CASSIWRLAAHAEFF
CDR3 DNA: TGTGCCAGTAGTATTTGGAGACTAGCGGCCCATGCGGAGTTCTTC

clone size: few
V gene: TRBV29-1
J gene: TRBJ1-2
D gene: -
CDR3 protein: CSVARGGYGYTF
CDR3 DNA: TGCAGCGTTGCTCGGGGGGGCTATGGCTACACCTTC

clone size: few
V gene: TRBV7-2
J gene: TRBJ1-2
D gene: -
CDR3 protein: CASSGSQGGYGYTF
CDR3 DNA: TGTGCCAGCAGCGGTTCGCAGGGCGGCTATGGCTACACCTTC

clone size: -
V gene: TRBV29-1
J gene: TRBJ1-2
D gene: -
CDR3 protein: CSVSRGPLGEGTF
CDR3 DNA: TGCAGCGTCTCTCGCGGACCCCTGGGGGAAGGCACCTTC

clone size: -
V gene: TRBV9
J gene: TRBJ2-3
D gene: -
CDR3 protein: CASSPGVTWGPDTQYF
CDR3 DNA: TGTGCCAGCAGCCCAGGGGTAACTTGGGGCCCAGATACGCAGTATTTT

clone size: -
V gene: TRBV7-2
J gene: TRBJ2-3
D gene: TRBD2
CDR3 protein: CASSRAQLAGNTQYF
CDR3 DNA: TGTGCCAGCAGCCGTGCTCAACTAGCGGGGAATACGCAGTATTTT

clone size: few
V gene: TRBV25-1
J gene: TRBJ1-6
D gene: -
CDR3 protein: CASRSAQTDNSPLHF
CDR3 DNA: TGTGCCAGCAGATCCGCGCAGACAGATAATTCACCCCTCCACTTT

clone size: few
V gene: TRBV9
J gene: TRBJ1-1
D gene: -
CDR3 protein: CASSVVGGEAFF
CDR3 DNA: TGTGCCAGCAGCGTAGTGGGGGGTGAAGCTTTCTTT

clone size: -
V gene: TRBV2
J gene: TRBJ1-5
D gene: -
CDR3 protein: CASSDSTVNQPQHF
CDR3 DNA: TGTGCCAGCAGTGATTCCACCGTAAATCAGCCCCAGCATTTT

clone size: few
V gene: TRBV10-2
J gene: TRBJ2-1
D gene: -
CDR3 protein: CASSPGLGEQFF
CDR3 DNA: TGCGCCAGCAGCCCTGGACTGGGTGAGCAGTTCTTC

clone size: few
V gene: TRBV7-9
J gene: TRBJ2-3
D gene: -
CDR3 protein: CASSQDSTDTQYF
CDR3 DNA: TGTGCCAGCAGCCAAGACAGCACAGATACGCAGTATTTT

clone size: -
V gene: TRBV7-2
J gene: TRBJ1-5
D gene: -
CDR3 protein: CASSLERNQPQHF
CDR3 DNA: TGTGCCAGCAGCTTAGAGAGAAATCAGCCCCAGCATTTT

clone size: few
V gene: TRBV4-3
J gene: TRBJ2-7
D gene: -
CDR3 protein: CASSRGAGPEEEQYF
CDR3 DNA: TGCGCCAGCAGCCGCGGGGCGGGCCCGGAGGAAGAGCAGTACTTC

clone size: few
V gene: TRBV28
J gene: TRBJ2-1
D gene: -
CDR3 protein: CASSLLYNEQFF
CDR3 DNA: TGTGCCAGCAGTTTACTGTACAATGAGCAGTTCTTC

clone size: few
V gene: TRBV7-2
J gene: TRBJ1-5
D gene: -
CDR3 protein: CASSLDNQPQHF
CDR3 DNA: TGTGCCAGCAGCTTAGACAATCAGCCCCAGCATTTT

clone size: once
V gene: TRBV19
J gene: TRBJ2-3
D gene: TRBD1
CDR3 protein: CASSTKPGTGDTDTQYF
CDR3 DNA: TGTGCCAGTAGTACTAAACCCGGGACAGGGGACACAGATACGCAGTATTTT

clone size: -
V gene: TRBV7-2
J gene: TRBJ2-3
D gene: -
CDR3 protein: CASSVARHTDTQYF
CDR3 DNA: TGTGCCAGCAGCGTGGCGAGGCACACAGATACGCAGTATTTT

clone size: few
V gene: TRBV7-6
J gene: TRBJ2-1
D gene: -
CDR3 protein: CASSLAEEQFF
CDR3 DNA: TGTGCCAGCAGCTTAGCAGAAGAGCAGTTCTTC

clone size: few
V gene: TRBV6-6
J gene: TRBJ1-5
D gene: -
CDR3 protein: CASQRAGSGQPQHF
CDR3 DNA: TGTGCCAGCCAGAGGGCAGGGTCAGGGCAGCCCCAGCATTTT

clone size: -
V gene: TRBV7-2
J gene: TRBJ2-3
D gene: -
CDR3 protein: CASSPLTQSTDTQYF
CDR3 DNA: TGTGCCAGCAGCCCGCTGACACAAAGCACAGATACGCAGTATTTT

clone size: -
V gene: TRBV30
J gene: TRBJ1-5
D gene: -
CDR3 protein: CAWSEDLNQPQHF
CDR3 DNA: TGTGCCTGGAGTGAGGACCTCAATCAGCCCCAGCATTTT

clone size: few
V gene: TRBV5-4
J gene: TRBJ2-5
D gene: TRBD2
CDR3 protein: CASSLVVLAGDGETQYF
CDR3 DNA: TGTGCCAGCAGCTTGGTAGTCCTAGCGGGAGATGGGGAGACCCAGTACTTC

clone size: -
V gene: TRBV30
J gene: TRBJ1-2
D gene: -
CDR3 protein: CAWSVQRVNYGYTF
CDR3 DNA: TGTGCCTGGAGTGTACAACGGGTTAACTATGGCTACACCTTC

clone size: few
V gene: TRBV30
J gene: TRBJ1-4
D gene: -
CDR3 protein: CAWSPSSTVTDEKLFF
CDR3 DNA: TGTGCCTGGAGTCCTAGTTCGACAGTAACGGATGAAAAACTGTTTTTT

clone size: few
V gene: TRBV13
J gene: TRBJ2-6
D gene: TRBD1
CDR3 protein: CASRRGTGPPESGANVLTF
CDR3 DNA: TGTGCCAGCAGACGGGGGACAGGACCCCCTGAATCTGGGGCCAACGTCCTGACTTTC